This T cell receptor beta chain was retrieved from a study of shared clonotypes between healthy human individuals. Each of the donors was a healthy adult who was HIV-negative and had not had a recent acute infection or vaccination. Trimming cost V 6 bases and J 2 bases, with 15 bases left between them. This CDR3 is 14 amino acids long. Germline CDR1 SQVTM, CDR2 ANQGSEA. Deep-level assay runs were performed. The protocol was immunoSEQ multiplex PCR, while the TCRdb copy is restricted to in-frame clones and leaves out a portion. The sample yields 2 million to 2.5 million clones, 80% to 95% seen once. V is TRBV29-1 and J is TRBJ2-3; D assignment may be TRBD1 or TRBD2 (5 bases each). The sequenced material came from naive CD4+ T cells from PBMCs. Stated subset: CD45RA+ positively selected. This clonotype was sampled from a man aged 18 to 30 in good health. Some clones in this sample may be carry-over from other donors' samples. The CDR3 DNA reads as TGCAGCGTAGAGTTTGGGACCCACACAGATACGCAGTATTTT. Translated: CSVEFGTHTDTQYF.